Below are 20 T cell receptor beta chains sequenced from a single sample in a study of shared clonotypes between healthy human individuals. The data were produced by immunoSEQ multiplex PCR, yet TCRdb's version contains in-frame clones alone and is incomplete. Seen here are over a million clones, around 78% observed once, and the top ten hold roughly 0.62%. Sample: memory CD4+ T cells from PBMCs. Subset indicated: CD45RA-negative fraction. These receptors came from a man aged 18 to 29 in good health. Some clones in this sample may be carry-over from other donors' samples.

With respect to this clone: Different DNA sequences within this sample yield the same CDR3. The genes are TRBV6-6 and TRBJ1-1; 7 positions match TRBD1. J lost 1 base, V lost 7 bases, and 6 bases had no gene match. CDR1 MNHNY and CDR2 SVGAGI come from the germline V gene (reference sequence). CDR3 length equals 14 residues. The CDR3 DNA reads as TGTGCCAGCACTCCCGGGACAGCGAACACTGAAGCTTTCTTT. This sequence encodes CASTPGTANTEAFF.

The chain joins TRBV5-1 to TRBJ2-7, with no clear D. Germline V gene data show CDR1 as SGHRS and CDR2 as YFSETQ. The CDR3 spans 11 residues. The V end lost 1 base, the J end lost 7 bases, and 6 bases lay between the germline ends. CDR3 sequence (DNA): TGCGCCAGCAGCTTGATGGCGGAGCAGTACTTC. This gives the protein CASSLMAEQYF.

The chain carries TRBV7-3 and TRBJ2-3; D is perhaps TRBD1 (5 bases). This CDR3 has 14 amino acids. Trimming shortened V by 4 bases and J by 4 bases, and 12 bases separated the two germline ends. CDR1 is SGHTA, CDR2 FQGTGA, per germline. This CDR3 reads CASSSQSGSDTQYF. The CDR3 DNA reads TGTGCCAGCAGCTCCCAATCAGGGTCAGATACGCAGTATTTT.

V usage is TRBV7-3 and J usage is TRBJ2-5, with 16 bases fitting TRBD2. The CDR3 contains 16 residues. Trimming cost V 5 bases and J 5 bases; bases outside gene matches: 5. Germline V gene data show CDR1 as SGHTA and CDR2 as FQGTGA. The CDR3 bases are TGTGCCAGCAGCCCCGGGACTAGCGGGAGGGGCGAGACCCAGTACTTC. Residues: CASSPGTSGRGETQYF.

This clone is a singleton in its sample. The CDR3 bases are TGTGCCAGCAGCGTCCAAGCGGGACCAGAGACCCAGTACTTC. It specifies CASSVQAGPETQYF. V is TRBV9 and J is TRBJ2-5, with 7 bases that match TRBD2. The ends lost 2 bases at V and 4 bases at J; junction bases unmatched: 5. The CDR3 extends over 14 amino acids. Germline V lookup: CDR1 SGDLS, CDR2 YYNGEE. The entire variable domain, with the rest obtained from reference TRBV9 and TRBJ2-5, is as follows: DSGVTQTPKHLITATGQRVTLRCSPRSGDLSVYWYQQSLDQGLQFLIQYYNGEERAKGNILERFSAQQFPDLHSELNLSSLELGDSALYFCASSVQAGPETQYFGPGTRLLVL.

The chain combines TRBV5-4 with TRBJ2-5; tentative D call: TRBD2 (6 bases). V was shortened by 0 bases and J by 3 bases, with 15 bases between the two germline ends. CDR1 is SGHNT and CDR2 is YYREEE in the germline V gene (reference sequence). CDR3 size: 16 residues. As DNA, the CDR3 is TGTGCCAGCAGCTTGGAGGTCGGGTTAGCGGAAGAGACCCAGTACTTC. This sequence encodes CASSLEVGLAEETQYF. Together with reference TRBV5-4 and TRBJ2-5, the CDR3 gives the full variable domain: ETGVTQSPTHLIKTRGQQVTLRCSSQSGHNTVSWYQQALGQGPQFIFQYYREEENGRGNFPPRFSGLQFPNYSSELNVNALELDDSALYLCASSLEVGLAEETQYFGPGTRLLVL.

This clone was counted only a few times. The chain uses TRBV6-6 and TRBJ1-1, with a weak D call TRBD1 (6 bases). The V gene lost 6 bases and the J gene lost 8 bases, with 19 bases spanning the gap. Germline values: CDR1 MNHNY, CDR2 SVGAGI (reference sequence). CDR3 length: 14 amino acids. DNA for the CDR3: TGTGCCAGCAGAAGACTTGACAGGACTACCGAAGCTTTCTTT. It encodes CASRRLDRTTEAFF.

V is TRBV5-1 and J is TRBJ2-2, with D possibly matching TRBD2 (5 bases). The CDR3 totals 15 residues. Looked up from germline, CDR1 is SGHRS and CDR2 is YFSETQ. Deletions cut 5 bases from V and 6 bases from J, with 17 bases between. CDR3 in amino acids: CASSEYGEGAGELFF. The CDR3 region has the DNA TGCGCCAGCAGTGAGTACGGGGAAGGAGCCGGGGAGCTGTTTTTT.

This clone has only one observation. The V and J genes are TRBV5-4 and TRBJ2-1; 13 bases map to TRBD2. J lost 8 bases, V lost 4 bases, and 6 bases had no gene match. This CDR3 spans 15 amino acids. Germline V CDR1 and CDR2: SGHNT, YYREEE (reference sequence). CDR3 sequence reads: CASSVTSGRSYEQFF. The CDR3 DNA reads as TGTGCCAGCAGCGTGACTAGCGGGAGGTCCTATGAGCAGTTCTTC. The full variable domain, rest sourced from reference TRBV5-4 and TRBJ2-1, is ETGVTQSPTHLIKTRGQQVTLRCSSQSGHNTVSWYQQALGQGPQFIFQYYREEENGRGNFPPRFSGLQFPNYSSELNVNALELDDSALYLCASSVTSGRSYEQFFGPGTRLTVL.

This chain links TRBV9 with TRBJ2-7; 8 nucleotides line up with TRBD1. With V trimmed by 4 bases and J by 3 bases, 9 bases remained unmatched. The CDR3 spans 15 residues. The germline CDR1 and CDR2 sequences are SGDLS and YYNGEE. The CDR3 sequence is CASSRTGTPLYEQYF. The CDR3 coding sequence is TGTGCCAGCAGCCGGACAGGGACCCCGCTCTACGAGCAGTACTTC.

This sequence joins TRBV27 and TRBJ2-5, with a weak D call TRBD2 (6 bases). Per germline, CDR1 MNHEY and CDR2 SMNVEV (reference sequence). V lost 0 bases and J lost 5, with 10 bases in between. The CDR3 sequence is 14 residues long. Here the CDR3 reads CASSLSGRRETQYF. The CDR3 nucleotides are TGTGCCAGCAGTTTATCCGGGAGAAGGGAGACCCAGTACTTC.

The V gene is TRBV6-1, the J gene TRBJ2-5; D perhaps matches TRBD1 (6 bases). Trimming took 8 bases from V and 1 from J, leaving 11 bases between them. Germline V gene data show CDR1 as MNHNS and CDR2 as SASEGT. CDR3 length: 13 amino acids. The CDR3, as DNA: TGTGCCAGCCTACTGGACAGCCAAGAGACCCAGTACTTC. This gives the protein CASLLDSQETQYF.

With respect to this clone: One junction end does not reproduce the germline sequence, and a read error may be involved. The chain couples TRBV5-4 to TRBJ1-5; D not resolved. CDR3 length: 11 amino acids. Germline-derived CDR1 and CDR2 are SGHNT and YYREEE (reference sequence). CDR3 residues: CASSIRELQQF. In nucleotides, the CDR3 is TGTGCCAGCAGCATCCGGGAACTACAGCAGTTT. Full variable domain (rest looked up from reference TRBV5-4 and TRBJ1-5): ETGVTQSPTHLIKTRGQQVTLRCSSQSGHNTVSWYQQALGQGPQFIFQYYREEENGRGNFPPRFSGLQFPNYSSELNVNALELDDSALYLCASSIRELQQFGDGTRLSIL.

This clone has only a few counts. The rearrangement uses TRBV28 and TRBJ2-5; D remains unclear. V lost 8 bases, J lost 1 base, and 5 bases lay in between. Germline V CDR1 and CDR2: MDHEN, SYDVKM. The CDR3 sequence is 11 residues long. Written as DNA, the CDR3 is TGTGCCAGCGCCCTCCAAGAGACCCAGTACTTC. Amino acids: CASALQETQYF.

The chain recombines TRBV10-3 with TRBJ2-3; 10 nucleotides match TRBD2. The CDR3 contains 14 residues. The germline V gene has CDR1 ENHRY and CDR2 SYGVKD. The V and J ends lost 10 bases and 6 bases, in that order; junction bases with no gene match: 10. The DNA of the CDR3 is TGTGCCACTCGGTCTAGCGGGAGCCAGGATACGCAGTATTTT. Translation: CATRSSGSQDTQYF.

This clone was detected only a few times. Different DNA sequences within this sample yield the same CDR3. The V and J genes are TRBV6-1 and TRBJ1-2, with 12 nucleotides matching TRBD1. Trimming took 10 bases from V and 1 from J; bases not matched to a gene: 4. Germline assignment: CDR1 MNHNS and CDR2 SASEGT. This CDR3 is built from 14 residues. The CDR3 sequence: CATRDRGRNYGYTF. The CDR3 DNA reads as TGTGCCACCCGGGACAGGGGGCGTAACTATGGCTACACCTTC.

The chain joins TRBV5-1 to TRBJ2-1; 9 bases are shared with TRBD2. From germline, CDR1 is SGHRS and CDR2 YFSETQ. This CDR3 spans 16 amino acids. Germline trimming cut 4 bases from V and 0 bases from J; bases unmatched to any gene: 5. CDR3 in amino acids: CASSLAGPNSYNEQFF. In DNA, the CDR3 is TGCGCCAGCAGCCTAGCGGGACCGAACTCCTACAATGAGCAGTTCTTC.

V gene TRBV2 combines with J gene TRBJ1-1; D is unresolved. Germline CDR1 is SNHLY and CDR2 is FYNNEI. The CDR3 spans 12 residues. Trimming removed 7 bases at V and 4 bases at J, with 10 bases between. The CDR3 region has the DNA TGTGCCAGCATACTGGAGGGCACTGAAGCTTTCTTT. This translates into CASILEGTEAFF.

The chain recombines TRBV28 with TRBJ2-5; unclear D gene. The CDR3 runs to 13 residues. Germline values: CDR1 MDHEN, CDR2 SYDVKM. V was pared by 4 bases and J by 5 bases, with 11 bases between. Here the CDR3 reads CASSSQLGETQYF. CDR3 sequence (DNA): TGTGCCAGCAGTTCACAGCTGGGGGAGACCCAGTACTTC.

This clone has ten or more counts. This chain joins TRBV7-3 and TRBJ1-1; no clear D gene. Germline V lookup: CDR1 SGHTA, CDR2 FQGTGA. The CDR3 sequence is 13 residues long. Trimming pared 1 base from V and 1 base from J, leaving 4 bases between. The CDR3 loop is CASSLKANTEAFF. DNA for the CDR3: TGTGCCAGCAGCTTAAAGGCGAACACTGAAGCTTTCTTT.